This TCR beta chain originates from a study of T cells after yellow fever vaccination. Study results and caveats: Abundant contaminating clonotypes from the bulk population could appear in FACS-sorted repertoires. Few clonotypes appeared in both CD4 and CD8 compartments. The secondary response peaked faster, at day 5 versus 15, but was weaker.

Trimming pared 5 bases from V and 0 bases from J, leaving 7 bases between. The CDR3 has 14 amino acids. Points on this clonotype: Its antigen is not identified.

One entry per CDR3 protein results from TCRdb running MiXCR on the 5' RACE reads. The sample contains around 350,000 distinct CDR3 sequences, around a tenth of which appear only once. The input for sequencing was PBMCs, taken on the day of the first yellow fever vaccination. J is TRBJ1-4 and V is TRBV12-3 or TRBV12-4, with D unresolved. The clonotype originates from a man between 18 and 35 years old who received the YFV17D yellow fever vaccine. The CDR3 nucleotides are TGTGCCAGCAGTCGGATAACAACTAATGAAAAACTGTTTTTT. Protein: CASSRITTNEKLFF.